This T cell receptor (beta chain) was sequenced during a study of shared clonotypes between healthy human individuals. From CD4+ cells came CD45RA+ naive and CD45RA-negative memory subsets. About this clone: What it recognizes is unknown.

Findings and caveats of the study: Among donors, clonotype sharing was expected to be affected by sequencing depth. Some clonotypes were shared by all four sorted-subset donors, while others were not shared. The non-shared ones had lower generation probabilities than the shared ones.

Germline loops: CDR1 MDHEN, CDR2 SYDVKM. Between the trimmed V and J ends, which lost 5 bases and 7 bases, there was a span of 14 bases. This CDR3 has 13 residues. The data were produced by immunoSEQ multiplex PCR, yet TCRdb's version contains in-frame clones alone and is incomplete. Of around 2.1 million clones listed, approximately 94% were seen once; the top ten hold roughly 0.13%. The chain recombines TRBV28 with TRBJ1-2, with D tentatively TRBD1 (6 bases). This TCR was recovered from a man aged 18 to 35 in good health. Sample: naive CD4+ T cells sorted from blood. Specified subset: CD45RA+ positively selected. CDR3 in DNA: TGTGCCAGCAGTCCATACGGGGGCTTTGGCTACACCTTC. It specifies CASSPYGGFGYTF.